This TCR beta chain was sequenced in a study of OX40 agonist ivuxolimab in advanced cancers. Trimming pared 3 bases from V and 5 bases from J, leaving 13 bases between. In germline, CDR1 is SGHTA, CDR2 FQGNSA. The CDR3 length is 14 residues. Sequencing was performed with immunoSEQ multiplex PCR; in TCRdb, only in-frame clones are kept and a portion is missing. The sample has roughly 75,000 clones, approximately 90% seen once. This receptor was obtained from an adult with an advanced solid tumor such as melanoma, head and neck, liver or kidney cancer. The input for sequencing was CD4+ or CD8+ T cells sorted from blood, taken in a trial of the OX40 agonist ivuxolimab. The chain employs TRBV7-2 and TRBJ1-2; D perhaps matches TRBD1 (5 bases). CDR3 sequence (DNA): TGTGCCAGCAGCTTGATGGGGGTGGAGTATGGCTACACCTTC. Protein: CASSLMGVEYGYTF.